The next 17 T cell receptor beta chains were all read from a single sample in a study of regulatory T cells in long-lasting Graves disease. The time point: persistent/refractory GD, antithyroid drugs over 5 years with positive TRAb. RNA isolated from PBMCs was used to make the TCR library. Arm-PCR of CDR3 regions and iRepertoire HTBI primers were the basis on which TCR beta libraries were built. MiXCR, run by TCRdb on the multiplex PCR reads, gives a single entry per CDR3 protein. The table lists approximately 350,000 distinct CDR3 sequences, roughly 23% of them singletons, with approximately 28% in the top ten. Sequences were derived from peripheral blood mononuclear cells (PBMCs), sampled when the disease was refractory, from a patient treated with antithyroid drugs. These TCRs come from a woman aged 35 to 49 with Graves disease.

This clonotype was counted once. J is TRBJ2-1 and V is TRBV29-1; D perhaps matches TRBD1 (6 bases). V dropped 5 bases and J dropped 6 bases, with 17 bases sitting between them. Germline-derived CDR1 and CDR2 are SQVTM and ANQGSEA. This CDR3 has 14 residues. The CDR3 protein is CSVIRGPGGNEQFF. For the CDR3, the DNA is TGCAGCGTTATCAGGGGACCAGGAGGCAATGAGCAGTTCTTC.

This clonotype has ten or more counts. This chain uses TRBV2 with TRBJ2-6; D is perhaps TRBD1 (5 bases). Trimming left V 6 bases short and J 2 bases short, with 5 bases between. The CDR3 is 13 amino acids. The V gene's germline CDR1 is SNHLY and CDR2 FYNNEI. For the CDR3, the DNA is TGTGCCAGCAGGACAGCTGGGGCCAACGTCCTGACTTTC. This codes for CASRTAGANVLTF.

This clonotype was recorded many times. The chain carries TRBV2 and TRBJ2-7; no definite D call. V shed 5 bases and J shed 2 bases, with 7 bases lying between them. This CDR3 is built from 12 residues. In germline, CDR1 is SNHLY, CDR2 FYNNEI. CDR3 loop: CASSRSPYEQYF. CDR3 sequence (DNA): TGTGCCAGCAGTCGAAGCCCCTACGAGCAGTACTTC.

This clonotype came up many times. The chain has TRBV20-1 and TRBJ1-4, with 7 bases matching TRBD1. V gave up 0 bases and J gave up 7 bases; unmatched junction bases: 8. Germline CDR1 and CDR2: DFQATT and SNEGSKA (reference sequence). CDR3 length: 15 amino acids. CDR3 loop: CSARDGWTGFEKLFF. CDR3 nucleotide sequence: TGCAGTGCTAGAGATGGGTGGACAGGTTTTGAAAAACTGTTTTTT.

This clonotype was counted at least ten times. The chain recombines TRBV6-2 or TRBV6-3 with TRBJ2-7, with TRBD1 matching 8 bases. Per the germline V gene, CDR1 is MNHEY and CDR2 is SVGEGT. CDR3 length: 16 amino acids. Trimming removed 0 bases from V and 2 bases from J; junction bases left unmatched: 6. The CDR3 sequence: CASSYSGGQGPYEQYF. CDR3 nucleotide sequence: TGTGCCAGCAGTTACTCGGGCGGACAGGGCCCCTACGAGCAGTACTTC.

This clonotype was picked up a small number of times. The V and J genes are TRBV2 and TRBJ2-7; 10 nucleotides agree with TRBD2. The germline V gene has CDR1 SNHLY and CDR2 FYNNEI. V shed 6 bases and J 2 bases; nucleotides not matched to a gene: 7. The CDR3 has 15 residues. DNA for the CDR3: TGTGCCAGCAGGGCGACTAGCGGGTCCGCCTACGAGCAGTACTTC. It yields the protein CASRATSGSAYEQYF.

This clonotype was counted only a few times. The rearrangement links TRBV19 to TRBJ2-1; D possibly matches TRBD1 or TRBD2 (5 bases each). Per germline, CDR1 LNHDA and CDR2 SQIVND (reference sequence). Trimming removed 4 bases from V and 4 bases from J, with 8 bases in between. This CDR3 contains 13 residues. Here the CDR3 reads CASSTGRYNEQFF. The CDR3 nucleotides read TGTGCCAGTAGTACGGGACGGTACAATGAGCAGTTCTTC.

The rearrangement uses TRBV12-3 or TRBV12-4 and TRBJ2-3, with D hard to call. Trimming removed 0 bases at V and 2 bases at J, with 15 bases between. This CDR3 spans 17 amino acids. Written as DNA, the CDR3 is TGTGCCAGCAGTTTAGCGTTGGGCATTCCCCCCACAGATACGCAGTATTTT. Protein: CASSLALGIPPTDTQYF.

About this clonotype itself: Mismatch with germline at one junction end may stem from a read error. CDR3 coding DNA: TGTGCCAGCAGCTTATGGGGGACTAGCATACGGATAGCCAAGAACACTCAGTACTTC. This translates into CASSLWGTSIRIAKNTQYF. The V gene is TRBV7-8, the J gene TRBJ2-4, with 9 bases that match TRBD2. The CDR3 spans 19 residues. CDR1 is SGHVS and CDR2 is FQNEAQ in the germline V gene.

This clonotype showed up many times. This rearrangement joins TRBV2 to TRBJ1-6; D is uncertain. This CDR3 is 13 amino acids long. The V and J ends lost 5 bases and 8 bases respectively, with 10 bases between them. The germline CDR1 and CDR2 sequences are SNHLY and FYNNEI. CDR3 residues: CASSIQAYSPLHF. DNA for the CDR3: TGTGCCAGCAGTATCCAGGCCTATTCACCCCTCCACTTT.

This clonotype was observed at least ten times. This chain links TRBV28 with TRBJ1-5; D call uncertain. Trimming pared 5 bases from V and 6 bases from J, leaving 14 bases between. This CDR3 contains 14 residues. Germline CDR1 and CDR2: MDHEN and SYDVKM. The CDR3 reads CASSPYLGSQPQHF. DNA of the CDR3: TGTGCCAGCAGTCCCTACCTTGGGAGTCAGCCCCAGCATTTT.

This clonotype has only a few counts. The CDR3 spells CASSWGGDTGELFF. For the CDR3, the DNA is TGTGCCAGCAGTTGGGGCGGGGACACCGGGGAGCTGTTTTTT. The rearrangement joins TRBV12-3 or TRBV12-4 to TRBJ2-2, with D perhaps TRBD2 (6 bases). The CDR3 is 14 amino acids. V was clipped by 4 bases and J by 3 bases, with 9 bases between them.

In its sample, this clonotype was seen once. This chain links TRBV19 with TRBJ2-3; TRBD1 or TRBD2 may be the D gene (6 bases each). The V end was cut by 6 bases, the J end by 4 bases, with 23 bases between. This CDR3 has 17 amino acids. Germline V lookup: CDR1 LNHDA, CDR2 SQIVND (reference sequence). The CDR3 is CASSRRGAGTPPDTQYF. The CDR3 region has the DNA TGTGCCAGTAGCAGGAGGGGGGCCGGGACCCCCCCAGATACGCAGTATTTT.

This clonotype came up many times. The rearrangement links TRBV28 to TRBJ2-5; possible D gene TRBD2, 6 bases. Trimming pared 5 bases from V and 3 bases from J, leaving 16 bases between. The CDR3 is 15 amino acids. The germline gives CDR1 MDHEN, CDR2 SYDVKM. DNA for the CDR3: TGTGCCAGCAGTCGTAGGGACTTCAGCAAAGAGACCCAGTACTTC. Amino acids: CASSRRDFSKETQYF.

This clonotype appeared many times. The V and J genes are TRBV28 and TRBJ1-2; D gene unclear. Trimming took off 5 bases at V and 7 bases at J, with 14 bases between the two ends. Per germline, CDR1 MDHEN and CDR2 SYDVKM. The CDR3 length is 13 residues. The CDR3 loop reads CASSLTSYPGYTF. The CDR3 bases are TGTGCCAGCAGTCTTACTTCCTATCCTGGCTACACCTTC.

This clonotype was detected ten times or more. The chain links TRBV13 to TRBJ2-7; TRBD1 aligns across 9 bases. Trimming removed 5 bases from V and 7 bases from J; junction bases left unmatched: 6. This CDR3 contains 13 residues. Germline values: CDR1 PRHDT, CDR2 FYEKMQ (reference sequence). In nucleotides, the CDR3 is TGTGCCAGCAGCCCCGGGACAGGGCTAGAGCAGTACTTC. Its translation is CASSPGTGLEQYF. The variable domain in full, with the rest retrieved from reference TRBV13 and TRBJ2-7, is AAGVIQSPRHLIKEKRETATLKCYPIPRHDTVYWYQQGPGQDPQFLISFYEKMQSDKGSIPDRFSAQQFSDYHSELNMSSLELGDSALYFCASSPGTGLEQYFGPGTRLTVT.

This clonotype was detected ten times or more. The V call is TRBV28, the J call TRBJ1-1, with D tentatively TRBD1 (5 bases). V lost 5 bases and J 0 bases, leaving 16 bases between the germline ends. Germline values: CDR1 MDHEN, CDR2 SYDVKM. CDR3 length equals 16 residues. The CDR3 DNA reads TGTGCCAGCAGTCGCCCAACAGGAACCATGAACACTGAAGCTTTCTTT. It codes for CASSRPTGTMNTEAFF.